Presented here are 21 T cell receptor beta chains from one specimen sequenced in a study of neurological immune-mediated disorders. TCRdb re-called the 5' RACE reads with MiXCR, one entry per CDR3 protein. The sample has 80,000 to 95,000 distinct CDR3 sequences, around 3.5% seen once; the top ten hold 2.5% to 3%. Sequencing was done on a sample of PBMCs. The receptors were gathered from a woman aged 45-60 years with multiple sclerosis.

This clonotype was observed many times. The V and J genes are TRBV5-1 and TRBJ2-7, with TRBD2 matching 9 bases. The germline V gene encodes CDR1 SGHRS and CDR2 YFSETQ. V shed 6 bases and J 4 bases; nucleotides not matched to a gene: 5. This CDR3 comprises 13 residues. The CDR3: CASTASGAYEQYF. In nucleotides, the CDR3 is TGCGCCAGCACGGCTAGCGGGGCATACGAGCAGTACTTC.

There are many counts of this clonotype. V gene TRBV27 combines with J gene TRBJ1-1; 8 nucleotides align to TRBD1. The CDR3 is made up of 13 amino acids. Germline V CDR1 and CDR2: MNHEY, SMNVEV (reference sequence). V lost 3 bases and J lost 5; bases outside the gene matches: 2. CDR3 nucleotide sequence: TGTGCCAGCAGTTTCCAGGGGGCGACTGAAGCTTTCTTT. Translating gives CASSFQGATEAFF.

This clonotype was detected a few times. The CDR3 ends on some other residue instead of the conserved phenylalanine or tryptophan, so this is likely a read error. The genes are TRBV20-1 and TRBJ2-5; 10 positions match TRBD2. The J segment lost 4 bases and the V segment lost 0 bases, leaving 5 bases of the junction unmatched. Germline values: CDR1 DFQATT, CDR2 SNEGSKA (reference sequence). This CDR3 spans 15 amino acids. The CDR3 nucleotides are TGCAGTGCTAGAGATCCTAGCGGGGGAGTAGAGACCCAGTACGTC. Residues: CSARDPSGGVETQYV.

This clonotype showed up many times. J is TRBJ1-1 and V is TRBV5-1; D unclear. Trimming took 4 bases from V and 1 from J, leaving 11 bases between them. Germline CDR1 SGHRS, CDR2 YFSETQ. The CDR3 is 14 amino acids. This CDR3 is CASSSTVENTEAFF. CDR3 in DNA: TGCGCCAGCAGCAGTACAGTAGAGAACACTGAAGCTTTCTTT.

This clonotype was counted at least ten times. This chain links TRBV25-1 with TRBJ1-1; 8 bases line up with TRBD1. This CDR3 contains 14 residues. J lost 4 bases, V lost 6 bases, and 7 bases had no gene match. The germline V gene encodes CDR1 MGHDK and CDR2 SYGVNS. Written as DNA, the CDR3 is TGTGCCAGCAGCGCAGGGGGCCGGGGCACTGAAGCTTTCTTT. It encodes CASSAGGRGTEAFF.

This clonotype was picked up many times. This chain uses TRBV7-9 with TRBJ1-3; no firm D call. This CDR3 contains 14 residues. V lost 5 bases, J lost 0 bases, and 8 bases lay in between. Germline V gives CDR1 SEHNR, CDR2 FQNEAQ (reference sequence). As DNA, the CDR3 is TGTGCCAGCAGCCCTACACCCTCTGGAAACACCATATATTTT. Encoded protein: CASSPTPSGNTIYF.

This clonotype was seen at least ten times. The chain recombines TRBV5-1 with TRBJ1-1, with 8 bases fitting TRBD1. This CDR3 region has 15 residues. J was trimmed by 2 bases and V by 4 bases; bases with no gene match: 7. CDR1 is SGHRS, CDR2 YFSETQ, per germline. For the CDR3, the DNA is TGCGCCAGCAGCCCTCAACCAGGGGGCAACACTGAAGCTTTCTTT. Translating it yields CASSPQPGGNTEAFF.

This clonotype was detected ten times or more. The rearrangement joins TRBV3-1 to TRBJ2-2; D may be TRBD2 (5 bases). This CDR3 is built from 16 residues. Trimming cost V 1 base and J 1 base, with 10 bases left between them. Germline CDR1 and CDR2: LGHDT and YNNKEL (reference sequence). DNA for the CDR3: TGTGCCAGCAGCCAAGGGTCCAGCGGGAACACCGGGGAGCTGTTTTTT. It translates to CASSQGSSGNTGELFF.

This clonotype was detected ten times or more. The chain recombines TRBV27 with TRBJ2-7, with a possible D match to TRBD1 (5 bases). The CDR3 contains 13 residues. Trimming stripped 8 bases from V and 3 bases from J, with 14 bases between. CDR1 MNHEY and CDR2 SMNVEV come from the germline V gene (reference sequence). The CDR3 spells CASGKGIFYEQYF. CDR3 in DNA: TGTGCCAGCGGGAAGGGGATTTTCTACGAGCAGTACTTC.

This clonotype was detected ten times or more. This CDR3 is CASTHPSAYGQPQHF. The CDR3 DNA sequence: TGTGCCAGCACACACCCCAGTGCCTACGGTCAGCCCCAGCATTTT. The chain uses TRBV2 and TRBJ1-5, with unresolved D. The CDR3 sequence is 15 residues long. Per germline, CDR1 SNHLY and CDR2 FYNNEI. V was pared by 7 bases and J by 6 bases, with 19 bases between.

In its sample, this clonotype was seen a few times. The chain has TRBV7-2 and TRBJ1-1; possibly TRBD1 for D (6 bases). Trimming cost V 6 bases and J 8 bases, with 19 bases left between them. The CDR3 consists of 14 residues. Per germline, CDR1 SGHTA and CDR2 FQGNSA. CDR3: CASSSRQARGEAFF. Written as DNA, the CDR3 is TGTGCCAGCAGTTCCCGACAGGCCCGAGGGGAAGCTTTCTTT. The full variable domain, its missing parts supplied by reference TRBV7-2 and TRBJ1-1, is GAGVSQSPSNKVTEKGKDVELRCDPISGHTALYWYRQSLGQGLEFLIYFQGNSAPDKSGLPSDRFSAERTGGSVSTLTIQRTQQEDSAVYLCASSSRQARGEAFFGQGTRLTVV.

This clonotype appeared many times. This chain links TRBV2 with TRBJ2-3; a possible D gene is TRBD2 (6 bases). Per the germline V gene, CDR1 is SNHLY and CDR2 is FYNNEI. This CDR3 is built from 21 residues. V lost 7 bases and J lost 4, with 36 bases in between. The CDR3 sequence: CASKARGTFRAAWENPDTQYF. CDR3 nucleotide sequence: TGTGCCAGCAAGGCTCGGGGGACTTTTCGCGCGGCCTGGGAAAACCCAGATACGCAGTATTTT.

This clonotype was detected many times. The chain couples TRBV7-2 to TRBJ2-2; a possible D gene is TRBD2 (6 bases). From germline, CDR1 is SGHTA and CDR2 FQGNSA. The CDR3 consists of 15 residues. Trimming took 1 base from V and 4 from J, leaving 10 bases between them. The CDR3 DNA reads TGTGCCAGCAGCTTAGGCGGGGTAACCACCGGGGAGCTGTTTTTT. Its translation is CASSLGGVTTGELFF.

The table lists this clonotype with many counts. The chain combines TRBV12-3 or TRBV12-4 with TRBJ1-6; D is undetermined. This CDR3 spans 16 amino acids. With 6 bases removed from V and 9 bases from J, the gap between germline ends came to 21 bases. CDR3 sequence (DNA): TGTGCCAGCAGCACTCAAGGCTCCAACCCCTTTTCACCCCTCCACTTT. Protein product: CASSTQGSNPFSPLHF.

This clonotype came up a few times. This rearrangement joins TRBV5-6 to TRBJ2-4; 15 nucleotides agree with TRBD2. Germline V lookup: CDR1 SGHDT, CDR2 YYEEEE. The CDR3 contains 17 residues. The V gene end was trimmed by 0 bases and the J gene end by 10 bases; junction bases not matched to a gene: 8. The CDR3 DNA follows: TGTGCCAGCAGCTTGGCGGGGACTAGCGGGGGGATGGAAATTCAGTACTTC. This translates into CASSLAGTSGGMEIQYF.

This clonotype was observed a few times. The chain links TRBV28 to TRBJ1-2; D remains unclear. CDR1 is MDHEN, CDR2 SYDVKM, per germline. With 6 bases removed from V and 4 bases from J, the gap between germline ends came to 21 bases. The CDR3 covers 16 residues. The chain's CDR3 is CASSRAASTRSYGYTF. The CDR3 DNA sequence: TGTGCCAGCAGCCGAGCCGCCTCAACCCGGAGCTATGGCTACACCTTC.

Concerning this clonotype: The junction shows a germline mismatch at one end, possibly a read error. The rearrangement uses TRBV5-1 and TRBJ1-6; possibly TRBD1 for D (6 bases). The CDR3 loop spans 15 amino acids. Germline assignment: CDR1 SGHRS and CDR2 YFSETQ. The CDR3 region has the DNA TGCGCCAGCAGTTCAGGGGACCTTCATAATTCAACCCTCAACTTT. Encoded protein: CASSSGDLHNSTLNF.

There are many counts of this clonotype. CDR3 sequence (DNA): TGTGCCAGCACCAGACGGGGAGCGGGGGGGCCGGGAGGTGAGCAGTTCTTC. Translation gives CASTRRGAGGPGGEQFF. The rearrangement joins TRBV9 to TRBJ2-1; 10 bases are shared with TRBD2. Germline V CDR1 and CDR2: SGDLS, YYNGEE. V was pared by 6 bases and J by 9 bases, with 18 bases of the junction left unmatched. The CDR3 has 17 amino acids.

This clonotype was observed at least ten times. The chain uses TRBV5-1 and TRBJ1-2; 9 nucleotides align to TRBD1. V was pared by 2 bases and J by 4 bases, with 3 bases of the junction left unmatched. Looked up from germline, CDR1 is SGHRS and CDR2 is YFSETQ. CDR3 length: 14 residues. CDR3 in amino acids: CASSLTGGAYGYTF. In DNA, the CDR3 is TGCGCCAGCAGCTTAACAGGGGGCGCCTATGGCTACACCTTC.

This clonotype was seen repeatedly, ten times or more. The rearrangement uses TRBV9 and TRBJ1-5; maybe TRBD1 (5 bases). The CDR3 consists of 15 residues. Between the trimmed V and J ends, which lost 0 bases and 0 bases, there was a span of 7 bases. From germline, CDR1 is SGDLS and CDR2 YYNGEE. In nucleotides, the CDR3 is TGTGCCAGCAGCGTAGAGGGGACTAGCAATCAGCCCCAGCATTTT. Residues: CASSVEGTSNQPQHF.

At least ten counts were recorded for this clonotype. The chain uses TRBV25-1 and TRBJ1-1; D possibly corresponds to TRBD1 (6 bases). The V end lost 6 bases, the J end lost 2 bases, and 13 bases lay between the germline ends. Germline V gene sequence: CDR1 MGHDK, CDR2 SYGVNS. The CDR3 extends over 14 amino acids. CDR3: CASSRAGVNTEAFF. The CDR3 coding sequence is TGTGCCAGCAGCCGGGCAGGGGTTAACACTGAAGCTTTCTTT.